This is a list of T cell receptor beta chains from one sample in a study of cytomegalovirus exposure and HLA in healthy donors. The data were produced by immunoSEQ multiplex PCR, yet TCRdb's version contains in-frame clones alone and is incomplete. The profile shows around 130,000 clones, roughly 77% of them singletons. Sequencing was done on a sample of PBMCs. These receptors were obtained from a man aged 25-45 years in good health and CMV-seronegative. Both conserved end residues are part of each CDR3. D genes are given only for firm matches. Clone size appears in some rows only: once, few, many, or a class for an expanded clone.

>TRBV4-1|TRBD1|few|TRBJ2-7
CASSQQFGTGHYEQYF
TGCGCCAGCAGCCAACAATTCGGGACAGGTCACTACGAGCAGTACTTC
>TRBV30|NA|NA|TRBJ2-5
CAWSALETQYF
TGTGCCTGGAGCGCGCTAGAGACCCAGTACTTC
>TRBV21-1|NA|NA|TRBJ1-4
CASSNGEERVATNEKLFF
TGTGCCAGCAGCAATGGGGAGGAGCGGGTTGCAACTAATGAAAAACTGTTTTTT
>TRBV19|TRBD1|NA|TRBJ2-2
CASIGQGNTGELFF
TGTGCCAGTATAGGACAGGGGAACACCGGGGAGCTGTTTTTT
>TRBV6-4|NA|NA|TRBJ1-6
CASSVGQSSPLHF
TGTGCCAGCAGTGTAGGACAGTCTTCACCCCTCCACTTT
>TRBV4-2|TRBD1|NA|TRBJ1-5
CASSLGTGGGQPQHF
TGTGCCAGCAGCCTCGGGACAGGGGGCGGTCAGCCCCAGCATTTT
>TRBV7-8|TRBD1|NA|TRBJ2-3
CASSHRGLTDTQYF
TGTGCCAGCAGTCACAGGGGGCTAACAGATACGCAGTATTTT
>TRBV27|NA|NA|TRBJ2-1
CASTSSTYNEQFF
TGTGCCAGCACCTCTAGCACCTACAATGAGCAGTTCTTC
>TRBV2|NA|NA|TRBJ2-1
CARAKGVDGSYNEQFF
TGTGCCAGAGCCAAAGGGGTGGACGGCTCCTACAATGAGCAGTTCTTC
>TRBV6-5|NA|NA|TRBJ2-7
CASSQGANEQYF
TGTGCCAGCAGTCAAGGGGCCAACGAGCAGTACTTC
>TRBV5-1|NA|NA|TRBJ1-1
CASSEGVNTEAFF
TGCGCCAGCAGCGAGGGGGTGAACACTGAAGCTTTCTTT
>TRBV28|NA|NA|TRBJ1-1
CASSLRTTGTEAFF
TGTGCCAGCAGTTTAAGAACAACGGGGACTGAAGCTTTCTTT
>TRBV29-1|TRBD1|NA|TRBJ1-2
CSDGGTGLNYGYTF
TGCAGCGATGGTGGGACAGGGCTTAACTATGGCTACACCTTC